This record covers a single T cell receptor (beta chain). This table comes from immunoSEQ multiplex PCR, and its TCRdb copy is limited to in-frame clones, with some not included. The table includes around 63,000 clones, 91% detected once. This entry belongs to a study of T cell changes during pregnancy in multiple sclerosis. This CDR3 is 14 amino acids long. Germline V gene sequence: CDR1 KGHSH, CDR2 LQKENI. Trimming shortened V by 3 bases and J by 5 bases, and 12 bases separated the two germline ends. This clonotype was sampled from a female donor in good health, enrolled as a control in a pregnancy study. V and J are TRBV18 and TRBJ2-3; tentative D call: TRBD2 (6 bases). This material consisted of peripheral blood, taken in the third trimester of pregnancy. This chain's CDR3 is CASSPGRRGDTQYF. The CDR3 nucleotides read TGTGCCAGCTCACCGGGGAGGCGAGGAGATACGCAGTATTTT.